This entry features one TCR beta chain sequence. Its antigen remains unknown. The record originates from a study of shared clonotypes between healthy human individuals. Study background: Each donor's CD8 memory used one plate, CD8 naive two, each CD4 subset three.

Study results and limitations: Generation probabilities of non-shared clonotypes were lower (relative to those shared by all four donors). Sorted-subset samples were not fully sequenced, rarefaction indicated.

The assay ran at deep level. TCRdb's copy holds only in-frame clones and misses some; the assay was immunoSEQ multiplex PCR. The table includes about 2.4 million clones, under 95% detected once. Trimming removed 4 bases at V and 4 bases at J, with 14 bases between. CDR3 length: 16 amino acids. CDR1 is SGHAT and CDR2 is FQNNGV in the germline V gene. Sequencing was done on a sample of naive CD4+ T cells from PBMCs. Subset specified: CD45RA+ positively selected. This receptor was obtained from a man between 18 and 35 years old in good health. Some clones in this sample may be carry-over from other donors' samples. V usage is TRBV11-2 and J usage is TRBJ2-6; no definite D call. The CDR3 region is CASSSPFGEGANVLTF. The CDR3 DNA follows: TGTGCCAGCAGCTCGCCCTTTGGTGAAGGGGCCAACGTCCTGACTTTC.